The rows below give T cell receptor beta chains drawn from one sample of a study of blood T cells in healthy people across ages. Via MiXCR, TCRdb re-called the 5' RACE reads, giving one row per CDR3 protein. The sample has about 760,000 distinct CDR3 sequences, approximately 25% seen once. The same data also contributed to another study, on T cells of mothers and their children.

The specimen sequenced was blood. These receptors all come from a boy younger than 18 in good health. Both conserved end residues are part of each CDR3. Fields, in order: CDR3 DNA, CDR3 protein, clone size, V gene, CDR3 length, D gene, J gene. D genes are given only for firm matches. Clone size, where shown, is once, few, many, or a class for clones that have expanded.

cdr3_nt: TGTGCCAGCAGCTTGACGTTCTTTTCTAGCGGGAGACTCGCCTACAATGAGCAGTTCTTC
cdr3_aa: CASSLTFFSSGRLAYNEQFF
clone_size: .
v_call: TRBV5-6
cdr3_length: 20
d_call: TRBD2
j_call: TRBJ2-1

cdr3_nt: TGTGCCAGCAGTCGGACTGCCTTGGATACGCAGTATTTT
cdr3_aa: CASSRTALDTQYF
clone_size: .
v_call: TRBV6-2/TRBV6-3
cdr3_length: 13
d_call: .
j_call: TRBJ2-3

cdr3_nt: TGTGCCAGCAGCTTATTCTTAGCCGGGGAGCTGTTTTTT
cdr3_aa: CASSLFLAGELFF
clone_size: few
v_call: TRBV7-2
cdr3_length: 13
d_call: .
j_call: TRBJ2-2

cdr3_nt: TGTGCCACCGGAAGGAGAGTCACTGAAGCTTTCTTT
cdr3_aa: CATGRRVTEAFF
clone_size: few
v_call: TRBV13
cdr3_length: 12
d_call: .
j_call: TRBJ1-1

cdr3_nt: TGTGCCAGCAGTGGGGTTTCCGGGGGCGAGCAGTACTTC
cdr3_aa: CASSGVSGGEQYF
clone_size: .
v_call: TRBV25-1
cdr3_length: 13
d_call: .
j_call: TRBJ2-7

cdr3_nt: TGCGCCAGCAGCTTGATGCCTACACAGAACACTGAAGCTTTCTTT
cdr3_aa: CASSLMPTQNTEAFF
clone_size: few
v_call: TRBV5-1
cdr3_length: 15
d_call: .
j_call: TRBJ1-1

cdr3_nt: TGTGCCAGCAGCTTAGACTCCCTGGAGACCCAGTACTTC
cdr3_aa: CASSLDSLETQYF
clone_size: .
v_call: TRBV7-8
cdr3_length: 13
d_call: .
j_call: TRBJ2-5

cdr3_nt: TGTGCCACCAGCAGGGGGGGGTACAATGAGCAGTTCTTC
cdr3_aa: CATSRGGYNEQFF
clone_size: .
v_call: TRBV15
cdr3_length: 13
d_call: TRBD2
j_call: TRBJ2-1

cdr3_nt: TGTGCCAGTAGTCCGGGGACAGGGATGGATGGCTACACCTTC
cdr3_aa: CASSPGTGMDGYTF
clone_size: .
v_call: TRBV19
cdr3_length: 14
d_call: TRBD1
j_call: TRBJ1-2

cdr3_nt: TGTGCCAGCAGCTCGATATGGGACAGCTACGAGCAGTACTTC
cdr3_aa: CASSSIWDSYEQYF
clone_size: few
v_call: TRBV7-9
cdr3_length: 14
d_call: TRBD1
j_call: TRBJ2-7

cdr3_nt: TGCAGCGTAGCGACAGCAGCGGGGGAGACCCAGTACTTC
cdr3_aa: CSVATAAGETQYF
clone_size: .
v_call: TRBV29-1
cdr3_length: 13
d_call: TRBD2
j_call: TRBJ2-5

cdr3_nt: TGCAGTGCGAAGGACGCGGAAGGGGAAAAACTGTTTTTT
cdr3_aa: CSAKDAEGEKLFF
clone_size: few
v_call: TRBV20-1
cdr3_length: 13
d_call: .
j_call: TRBJ1-4

cdr3_nt: TGTGCCAGCAGCTTAACGGGAACAGGGTTCCAAGAGACCCAGTACTTC
cdr3_aa: CASSLTGTGFQETQYF
clone_size: once
v_call: TRBV7-3
cdr3_length: 16
d_call: .
j_call: TRBJ2-5

cdr3_nt: TGTGCCAGCCGGACTAGCGGGAGAGTTTACGAGCAGTACTTC
cdr3_aa: CASRTSGRVYEQYF
clone_size: few
v_call: TRBV28
cdr3_length: 14
d_call: TRBD2
j_call: TRBJ2-7

cdr3_nt: TGTGCCAGCAGCTCTCTCCGGGAGGGGGAGCAGTACTTC
cdr3_aa: CASSSLREGEQYF
clone_size: .
v_call: TRBV7-3
cdr3_length: 13
d_call: TRBD2
j_call: TRBJ2-7

cdr3_nt: TGCAGCGTTGGGGGAGTCAAGGGGCGGGAGACCCAGTACTTC
cdr3_aa: CSVGGVKGRETQYF
clone_size: .
v_call: TRBV29-1
cdr3_length: 14
d_call: .
j_call: TRBJ2-5

cdr3_nt: TGTGCCAGCAGCTTCCGACCTACTAACTATGGCTACACCTTC
cdr3_aa: CASSFRPTNYGYTF
clone_size: .
v_call: TRBV5-6
cdr3_length: 14
d_call: .
j_call: TRBJ1-2

cdr3_nt: TGTGCCAGCAGCTTAGGGGGGACTAGTAGAGTCGGTGAGCAGTTCTTC
cdr3_aa: CASSLGGTSRVGEQFF
clone_size: .
v_call: TRBV11-2
cdr3_length: 16
d_call: TRBD2
j_call: TRBJ2-1

cdr3_nt: TGTGCCAGCAGTTTTCGGGCTAACGAGCAGTACTTC
cdr3_aa: CASSFRANEQYF
clone_size: few
v_call: TRBV12-3/TRBV12-4
cdr3_length: 12
d_call: .
j_call: TRBJ2-7

cdr3_nt: TGTGCCACCAGTGATACCGGGACAGGGATAAACGAGCAGTACTTC
cdr3_aa: CATSDTGTGINEQYF
clone_size: few
v_call: TRBV24-1
cdr3_length: 15
d_call: TRBD1
j_call: TRBJ2-7

cdr3_nt: TGTGCCAGCAGTAGACGGACGGGGAACACTGAAGCTTTCTTT
cdr3_aa: CASSRRTGNTEAFF
clone_size: .
v_call: TRBV12-3/TRBV12-4
cdr3_length: 14
d_call: .
j_call: TRBJ1-1

cdr3_nt: TGCGCCAGCAGCTTGTACGGGACTGAGCAGTTCTTC
cdr3_aa: CASSLYGTEQFF
clone_size: .
v_call: TRBV5-1
cdr3_length: 12
d_call: .
j_call: TRBJ2-1

cdr3_nt: TGCGCCAGCAGCCAAGACCGGGACATGGCCGGGGACACCATATATTTT
cdr3_aa: CASSQDRDMAGDTIYF
clone_size: .
v_call: TRBV4-3
cdr3_length: 16
d_call: .
j_call: TRBJ1-3

cdr3_nt: TGCAGTGCTAAGGACTTCCTAAACCCACAAGAGACCCAGTACTTC
cdr3_aa: CSAKDFLNPQETQYF
clone_size: once
v_call: TRBV20-1
cdr3_length: 15
d_call: .
j_call: TRBJ2-5